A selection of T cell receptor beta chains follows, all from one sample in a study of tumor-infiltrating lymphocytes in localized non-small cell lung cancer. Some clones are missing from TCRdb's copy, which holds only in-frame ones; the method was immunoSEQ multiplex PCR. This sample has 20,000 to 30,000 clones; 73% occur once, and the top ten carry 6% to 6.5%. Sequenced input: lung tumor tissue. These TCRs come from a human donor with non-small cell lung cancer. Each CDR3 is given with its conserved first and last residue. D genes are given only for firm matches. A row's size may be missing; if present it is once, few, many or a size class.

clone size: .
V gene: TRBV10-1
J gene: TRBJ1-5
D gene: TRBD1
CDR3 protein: CASSKGQGLPQHF
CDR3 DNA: TGCGCCAGCAGTAAGGGACAGGGTCTGCCCCAGCATTTT

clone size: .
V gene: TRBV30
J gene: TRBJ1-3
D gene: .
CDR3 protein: CAWTLGLQGYSGNTIYF
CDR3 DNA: TGTGCCTGGACTCTAGGCTTACAGGGCTACTCTGGAAACACCATATATTTT

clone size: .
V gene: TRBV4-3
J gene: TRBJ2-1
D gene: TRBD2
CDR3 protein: CASSQGLAGGGEQFF
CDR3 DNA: TGCGCCAGCAGCCAAGGCCTAGCGGGGGGTGGTGAGCAGTTCTTC

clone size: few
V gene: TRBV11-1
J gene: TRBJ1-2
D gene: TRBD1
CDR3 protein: CASGDRGLGGYTF
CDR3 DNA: TGTGCCAGCGGCGACAGGGGCTTGGGAGGCTACACCTTC

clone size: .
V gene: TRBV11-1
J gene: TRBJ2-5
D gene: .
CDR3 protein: CASSPDYYSFKFGSETQYF
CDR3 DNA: TGTGCCAGCAGCCCCGATTACTACTCTTTCAAGTTTGGGTCCGAGACCCAGTACTTC

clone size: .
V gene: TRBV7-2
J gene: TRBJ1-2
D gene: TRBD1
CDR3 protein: CASSTRQGNYGYTF
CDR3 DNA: TGTGCCAGCAGCACCCGACAGGGCAACTATGGCTACACCTTC

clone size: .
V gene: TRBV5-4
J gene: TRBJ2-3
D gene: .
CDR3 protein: CASRLSTDTQYF
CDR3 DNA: TGTGCCAGCAGATTATCGACGGATACGCAGTATTTT

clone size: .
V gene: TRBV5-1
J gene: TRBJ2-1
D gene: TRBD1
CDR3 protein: CASSSSGQGVNEQFF
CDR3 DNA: TGCGCCAGCAGCTCCTCGGGACAGGGGGTCAATGAGCAGTTCTTC

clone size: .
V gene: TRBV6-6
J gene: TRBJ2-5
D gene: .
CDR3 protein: CASRTGETQYF
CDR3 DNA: TGTGCCAGCAGGACTGGAGAGACCCAGTACTTC

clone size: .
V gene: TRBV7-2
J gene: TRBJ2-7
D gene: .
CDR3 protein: CASSLAGSSYEQYF
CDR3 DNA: TGTGCCAGCAGCTTAGCCGGCAGCTCCTACGAGCAGTACTTC

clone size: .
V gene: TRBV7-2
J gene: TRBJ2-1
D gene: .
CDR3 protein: CASSGLAVDNEQFF
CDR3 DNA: TGTGCCAGCAGCGGATTAGCGGTAGACAATGAGCAGTTCTTC

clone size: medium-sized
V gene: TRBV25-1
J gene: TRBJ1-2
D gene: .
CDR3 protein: CASRADEGGYTF
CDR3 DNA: TGTGCCAGCCGCGCGGATGAGGGTGGCTACACCTTC

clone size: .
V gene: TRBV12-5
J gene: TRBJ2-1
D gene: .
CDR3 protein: CASGLGGGPYNEQFF
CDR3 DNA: TGTGCTAGTGGTTTAGGGGGAGGCCCCTACAATGAGCAGTTCTTC

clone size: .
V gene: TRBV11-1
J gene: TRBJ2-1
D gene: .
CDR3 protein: CASSTSRTREEQFF
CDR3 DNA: TGTGCCAGCAGCACTTCGCGGACCAGGGAGGAGCAGTTCTTC

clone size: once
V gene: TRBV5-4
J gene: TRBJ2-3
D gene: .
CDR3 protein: CASSSGVGLTSGVADTQYF
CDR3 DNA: TGTGCCAGCAGCTCAGGGGTAGGACTCACGAGCGGGGTTGCCGATACGCAGTATTTT

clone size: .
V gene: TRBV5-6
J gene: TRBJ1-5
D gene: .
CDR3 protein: CATSLGGDQPQHF
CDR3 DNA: TGTGCCACCAGCTTGGGAGGGGATCAGCCCCAGCATTTT

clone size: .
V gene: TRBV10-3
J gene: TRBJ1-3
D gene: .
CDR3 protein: CAISDPTTIVSGNTIYF
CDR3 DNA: TGTGCCATCAGTGACCCGACAACCATAGTCTCTGGAAACACCATATATTTT

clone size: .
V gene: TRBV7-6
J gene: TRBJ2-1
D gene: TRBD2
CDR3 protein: CASSLGSGGTYNEQFF
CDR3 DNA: TGTGCCAGCAGCTTAGGGAGCGGGGGAACCTACAATGAGCAGTTCTTC

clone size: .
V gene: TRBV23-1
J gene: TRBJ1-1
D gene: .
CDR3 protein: CASRAGTEAFF
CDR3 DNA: TGCGCCAGCAGGGCGGGCACTGAAGCTTTCTTT

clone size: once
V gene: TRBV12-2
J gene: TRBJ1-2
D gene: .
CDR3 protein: CASRLGQGGCGYTF
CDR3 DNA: TGTGCAAGTCGCTTAGGCCAAGGGGGATGTGGCTACACCTTC

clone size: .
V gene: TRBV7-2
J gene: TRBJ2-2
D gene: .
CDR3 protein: CASSRFWGASGELFF
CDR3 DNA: TGTGCCAGCAGCAGGTTCTGGGGGGCCAGCGGGGAGCTGTTTTTT

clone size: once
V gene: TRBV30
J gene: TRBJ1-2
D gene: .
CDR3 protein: CAWSTGASNYGYTF
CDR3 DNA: TGTGCCTGGAGTACAGGAGCTTCTAACTATGGCTACACCTTC

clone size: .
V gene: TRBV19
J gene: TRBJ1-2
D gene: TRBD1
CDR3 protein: CASSRQGEGYTF
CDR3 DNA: TGTGCCAGTAGTAGACAGGGAGAAGGCTACACCTTC

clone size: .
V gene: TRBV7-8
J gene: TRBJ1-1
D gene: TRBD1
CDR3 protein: CASSLGQGASEAFF
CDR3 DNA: TGTGCCAGCAGCTTAGGACAGGGGGCCTCTGAAGCTTTCTTT

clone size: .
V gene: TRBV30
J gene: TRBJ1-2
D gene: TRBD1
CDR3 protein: CAWSGLQGQRSNYGYTF
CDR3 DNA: TGTGCCTGGAGTGGACTACAGGGACAGCGAAGTAACTATGGCTACACCTTC

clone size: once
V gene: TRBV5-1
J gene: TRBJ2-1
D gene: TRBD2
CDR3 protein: CASSLSGGIDNEQFF
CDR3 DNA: TGCGCCAGCAGCCTTAGCGGGGGGATCGACAATGAGCAGTTCTTC

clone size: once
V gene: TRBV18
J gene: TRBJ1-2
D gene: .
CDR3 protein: CASSPAQGLNYGYTF
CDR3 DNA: TGTGCCAGCTCACCGGCGCAGGGTCTAAACTATGGCTACACCTTC

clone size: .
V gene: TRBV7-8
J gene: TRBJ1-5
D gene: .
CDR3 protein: CASSLKGTYGNQPQHF
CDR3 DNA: TGTGCCAGCAGCTTAAAGGGTACTTATGGCAATCAGCCCCAGCATTTT

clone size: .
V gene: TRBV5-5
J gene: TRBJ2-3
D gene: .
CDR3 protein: CASSLLALDTDTQYF
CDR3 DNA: TGTGCCAGCAGTCTACTAGCACTGGACACAGATACGCAGTATTTT

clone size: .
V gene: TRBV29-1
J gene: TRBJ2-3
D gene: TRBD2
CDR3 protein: CSAGGSGGAHTDTQYF
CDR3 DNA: TGCAGCGCTGGGGGTAGCGGGGGGGCACACACAGATACGCAGTATTTT

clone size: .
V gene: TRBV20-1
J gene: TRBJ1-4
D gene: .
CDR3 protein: CSAKVLEKLFF
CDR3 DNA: TGCAGTGCCAAAGTTTTAGAAAAACTGTTTTTT

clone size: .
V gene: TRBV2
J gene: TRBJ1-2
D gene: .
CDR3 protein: CASSGWGHGYTF
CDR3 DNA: TGTGCCAGCAGTGGATGGGGCCATGGCTACACCTTC

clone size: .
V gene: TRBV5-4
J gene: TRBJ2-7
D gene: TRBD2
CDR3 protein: CASSLGSSGGVYEQYF
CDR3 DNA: TGTGCCAGCAGCCTGGGGTCCAGCGGGGGGGTATACGAGCAGTACTTC

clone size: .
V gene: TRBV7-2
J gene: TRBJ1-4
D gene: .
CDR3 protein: CASSTGGTYDRKLFF
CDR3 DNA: TGTGCCAGCAGCACGGGGGGGACCTACGATCGAAAACTGTTTTTT

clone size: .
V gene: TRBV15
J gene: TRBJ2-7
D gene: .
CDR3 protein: CATSRAYGSYEQYF
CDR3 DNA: TGTGCCACCAGCAGGGCGTACGGCTCCTACGAGCAGTACTTC